A selection of T cell receptor beta chains follows, all from one sample in a study of CD8+CD57+ T cells in acquired aplastic anemia. TCRdb fed the reads into MiXCR, producing one record per CDR3 protein. The sample lists approximately 59,000 distinct CDR3 sequences; approximately 50% were seen once. The source material was sorted CD4+, CD8+, or CD8+CD57+ T cells (not recorded which) from PBMCs. The receptor set was obtained from a human donor with aplastic anemia. CDR3s include the opening cysteine and the closing phenylalanine or tryptophan. Fields, in order: V gene, J gene, clone size, CDR3 protein. The size field is filled for only some rows; it gives once, few, many or a size class.

V gene: TRBV24-1
J gene: TRBJ2-7
clone size: .
CDR3 protein: CWTGGYDEQYF

V gene: TRBV15
J gene: TRBJ1-4
clone size: .
CDR3 protein: CATSRDLDVF

V gene: TRBV2
J gene: TRBJ1-6
clone size: .
CDR3 protein: CASRGPNNSPLHF

V gene: TRBV29-1
J gene: TRBJ1-1
clone size: .
CDR3 protein: CSIRGGAAEAFF

V gene: TRBV20-1
J gene: TRBJ1-3
clone size: .
CDR3 protein: CSAAPRVGGNTIYF

V gene: TRBV7-9
J gene: TRBJ1-1
clone size: .
CDR3 protein: CASSFGSEGWQAFF

V gene: TRBV19
J gene: TRBJ2-5
clone size: .
CDR3 protein: CASSPGLATQYF

V gene: TRBV7-6
J gene: TRBJ2-7
clone size: .
CDR3 protein: CASSFPGGYEQYF

V gene: TRBV2
J gene: TRBJ1-5
clone size: .
CDR3 protein: CASSNDANQPQHF

V gene: TRBV10-3
J gene: TRBJ2-3
clone size: .
CDR3 protein: CAIGVSDTRYF

V gene: TRBV10-3
J gene: TRBJ2-7
clone size: few
CDR3 protein: CASSETSPHEQYF

V gene: TRBV13
J gene: TRBJ1-1
clone size: once
CDR3 protein: CASSLKDRPTEAFF

V gene: TRBV6-6
J gene: TRBJ2-7
clone size: many
CDR3 protein: CASSYREATTYEQYF

V gene: TRBV28
J gene: TRBJ2-3
clone size: few
CDR3 protein: CASRPLAGGPYKQYF

V gene: TRBV15
J gene: TRBJ1-2
clone size: once
CDR3 protein: CATSRDWEVRVAGYTF

V gene: TRBV29-1
J gene: TRBJ2-1
clone size: .
CDR3 protein: CSVGTGGGNEQFF

V gene: TRBV10-2
J gene: TRBJ1-1
clone size: .
CDR3 protein: CASSDDSFYGKAFF

V gene: TRBV7-9
J gene: TRBJ2-1
clone size: few
CDR3 protein: CASSPTSHEQFF

V gene: TRBV7-3
J gene: TRBJ2-7
clone size: .
CDR3 protein: CASSPASYEQYF

V gene: TRBV2
J gene: TRBJ2-5
clone size: many
CDR3 protein: CASRPARQVQETQYF

V gene: TRBV28
J gene: TRBJ1-1
clone size: .
CDR3 protein: CASRTGTGFLATEAFF

V gene: TRBV30
J gene: TRBJ1-1
clone size: many
CDR3 protein: CAWTTGSGEAFF

V gene: TRBV5-5
J gene: TRBJ2-3
clone size: .
CDR3 protein: CASSLVVLTDTQYF

V gene: TRBV7-2
J gene: TRBJ1-4
clone size: many
CDR3 protein: CASSSPDRREKLFF

V gene: TRBV20-1
J gene: TRBJ2-7
clone size: .
CDR3 protein: CSARDRIRGGDYEQYF

V gene: TRBV6-1
J gene: TRBJ2-2
clone size: .
CDR3 protein: CASNVLAGGSGELFF

V gene: TRBV24-1
J gene: TRBJ2-5
clone size: .
CDR3 protein: CATSSRQGTQETQYF

V gene: TRBV12-3/TRBV12-4
J gene: TRBJ2-4
clone size: many
CDR3 protein: CASSLGVAGEYF

V gene: TRBV15
J gene: TRBJ1-6
clone size: .
CDR3 protein: CATSSETGNSPLHF